These 29 T cell receptor beta chains were all obtained from the same sample, sequenced in a study of CD8 T cells in Susac syndrome (dated by TCRdb to the late 2010s). The method was the immunoSEQ multiplex PCR assay. RNA was extracted with the RNeasy kit and about 0.5 to 1 ug was reverse transcribed using random hexamers. Using fastp at Q25 and MiXCR, TCRdb reprocessed the public reads and kept productive beta chains. Rows are combined by CDR3 protein, so each entry shows the most common genes and DNA. The sample table shows under 85,000 distinct CDR3 sequences, and just under 95% are seen once. The ten largest clonotypes hold about 0.6% of the sample. Sequencing input: CD8+ T cells from PBMCs. The receptor set was obtained from a human donor with multiple sclerosis.

The J gene is TRBJ2-7, the V gene TRBV19; either TRBD1 or TRBD2 may fit D (5 bases each). Looked up from germline, CDR1 is LNHDA and CDR2 is SQIVND (reference sequence). Trimming pared 8 bases from V and 3 bases from J, leaving 23 bases between. This CDR3 is 16 amino acids long. The CDR3 protein is CASATPGTTFVYEQYF. In DNA form, the CDR3 reads TGTGCCAGTGCAACCCCCGGGACCACCTTCGTCTACGAGCAGTACTTC.

The chain is built from TRBV7-9 and TRBJ2-1; 7 nucleotides align to TRBD1. V was pared by 5 bases and J by 0 bases, with 4 bases of the junction left unmatched. CDR1 is SEHNR and CDR2 is FQNEAQ in the germline V gene (reference sequence). The CDR3 spans 15 residues. CDR3 loop: CASSGDRASYNEQFF. The CDR3 bases are TGTGCCAGCAGCGGCGACAGGGCCTCCTACAATGAGCAGTTCTTC.

The rearrangement uses TRBV7-9 and TRBJ2-3; D call uncertain. This CDR3 has 12 residues. Germline V lookup: CDR1 SEHNR, CDR2 FQNEAQ (reference sequence). The germline V and J ends were trimmed by 7 bases and 4 bases, with 9 bases remaining between them. The CDR3 region is CASMAVADTQYF. As DNA, the CDR3 is TGTGCCAGCATGGCTGTGGCAGATACGCAGTATTTT.

The chain uses TRBV6-5 and TRBJ2-7; maybe TRBD2 (6 bases). V lost 0 bases and J lost 3, with 12 bases in between. Germline CDR1 and CDR2: MNHEY and SVGAGI. The CDR3 totals 15 residues. CDR3 sequence reads: CASSYSREAYYEQYF. For the CDR3, the DNA is TGTGCCAGCAGTTACTCGAGGGAGGCCTACTACGAGCAGTACTTC.

This chain joins TRBV27 and TRBJ2-5; D gene unclear. The germline V and J ends were trimmed by 3 bases and 5 bases, with 4 bases remaining between them. The CDR3 runs to 11 residues. Germline loops: CDR1 MNHEY, CDR2 SMNVEV (reference sequence). The DNA of the CDR3 is TGTGCCAGCAGTTTCCTGGAGACCCAGTACTTC. Translation gives CASSFLETQYF.

DNA of the CDR3: TGTGCCAGCAGCTTACAGCCTGGACAAACGGGCTATGGCTACACCTTC. It encodes CASSLQPGQTGYGYTF. This chain joins TRBV7-9 and TRBJ1-2; D may be TRBD1 (5 bases). The CDR3 runs 16 residues. Germline V gene sequence: CDR1 SEHNR, CDR2 FQNEAQ (reference sequence). Between the trimmed V and J ends, which lost 2 bases and 4 bases, there was a span of 17 bases.

The CDR3 here is CASEGGSGANVLTF. In DNA form, the CDR3 reads TGTGCCAGCGAAGGAGGCTCTGGGGCCAACGTCCTGACTTTC. The rearrangement joins TRBV13 to TRBJ2-6; perhaps TRBD2 as D (5 bases). Per the germline V gene, CDR1 is PRHDT and CDR2 is FYEKMQ (reference sequence). The CDR3 runs to 14 residues. Trimming pared 8 bases from V and 0 bases from J, leaving 8 bases between.

The V call is TRBV12-3 or TRBV12-4, the J call TRBJ2-1, with no clear D. V lost 4 bases and J 13 bases, leaving 17 bases between the germline ends. This CDR3 is built from 13 residues. CDR3 in DNA: TGTGCCAGCAGTTCGCTGCCCGGTACCGCACAGTTCTTC. This translates into CASSSLPGTAQFF.

The V gene is TRBV7-6, the J gene TRBJ1-1; a possible D gene is TRBD1 (5 bases). This CDR3 is built from 12 residues. In germline, CDR1 is SGHVS, CDR2 FNYEAQ. Trimming removed 5 bases at V and 10 bases at J, with 14 bases between. The CDR3 DNA reads as TGTGCCAGCAGCCCTGCGGGGAGGGGAGCTTTCTTT. It translates to CASSPAGRGAFF.

The J gene is TRBJ2-2, the V gene TRBV15; no clear D gene. Germline assignment: CDR1 LNHNV and CDR2 YYDKDF (reference sequence). V was pared by 6 bases and J by 5 bases, with 7 bases between. This CDR3 region has 12 residues. CDR3 DNA sequence: TGTGCCACCAGGAACCCAACCGGGGAGCTGTTTTTT. This sequence encodes CATRNPTGELFF.

The chain couples TRBV28 to TRBJ2-7, with D possibly being TRBD1 (6 bases). The V gene lost 8 bases and the J gene lost 4 bases, with 18 bases spanning the gap. Germline V gene lookup returns CDR1 MDHEN and CDR2 SYDVKM. CDR3 length: 14 amino acids. The CDR3 here is CASGGYRVGYEQYF. CDR3 nucleotides: TGTGCCAGCGGTGGATACAGGGTGGGGTACGAGCAGTACTTC.

This clonotype is a singleton in its sample. CDR3 bases: TGTGCCACCAGCAGAGTCAATCAGCCCCAGCATTTT. Encoded protein: CATSRVNQPQHF. V is TRBV15 and J is TRBJ1-5, with D unclear. In germline, CDR1 is LNHNV, CDR2 YYDKDF (reference sequence). Trimming pared 1 base from V and 3 bases from J, leaving 1 base between. The CDR3 spans 12 residues.

This chain joins TRBV3-1 and TRBJ1-2; 9 bases map to TRBD1. V was clipped by 0 bases and J by 3 bases; unmatched bases: 2. The CDR3 is made up of 15 amino acids. Germline V gene lookup returns CDR1 LGHDT and CDR2 YNNKEL (reference sequence). The CDR3 nucleotides are TGTGCCAGCAGCCAAGACGGGACAGGGCACTATGGCTACACCTTC. This encodes CASSQDGTGHYGYTF. The full variable domain, with the rest looked up from reference TRBV3-1 and TRBJ1-2, is DTAVSQTPKYLVTQMGNDKSIKCEQNLGHDTMYWYKQDSKKFLKIMFSYNNKELIINETVPNRFSPKSPDKAHLNLHINSLELGDSAVYFCASSQDGTGHYGYTFGSGTRLTVV.

The chain employs TRBV29-1 and TRBJ2-3; TRBD1 aligns across 9 bases. This CDR3 is 13 amino acids long. J was trimmed by 2 bases and V by 7 bases; bases with no gene match: 4. Germline V gene data show CDR1 as SQVTM and CDR2 as ANQGSEA. DNA for the CDR3: TGCAGCGCCGGACAGGGGATCACAGATACGCAGTATTTT. Its translation is CSAGQGITDTQYF.

The chain carries TRBV5-4 and TRBJ2-7, with 9 positions matching TRBD1. The junction had 5 bases not matched to a gene; V was cut back by 4 bases and J by 3 bases. The CDR3 is 14 amino acids. From germline, CDR1 is SGHNT and CDR2 YYREEE (reference sequence). This chain's CDR3 is CASSPEGQGYEQYF. For the CDR3, the DNA is TGTGCCAGCAGCCCCGAGGGACAGGGCTACGAGCAGTACTTC.

V and J are TRBV7-8 and TRBJ2-2, with 8 bases that match TRBD2. Germline trimming cut 5 bases from V and 6 bases from J; bases unmatched to any gene: 8. The CDR3 has 15 amino acids. Germline V CDR1 and CDR2: SGHVS, FQNEAQ. The CDR3 region has the DNA TGTGCCAGCAGCCCCCGGACTAGCTCGGCCGGGGAGCTGTTTTTT. Translated, it gives CASSPRTSSAGELFF.

The rearrangement joins TRBV7-2 to TRBJ1-1; D remains ambiguous. CDR3 length equals 13 residues. V was trimmed by 5 bases and J by 4 bases, leaving 11 bases between them. Germline V gene sequence: CDR1 SGHTA, CDR2 FQGNSA. The CDR3 here is CASSPLVTTEAFF. CDR3 nucleotide sequence: TGTGCCAGCAGCCCTCTGGTCACCACTGAAGCTTTCTTT.

The chain links TRBV7-6 to TRBJ2-7; 7 nucleotides agree with TRBD2. There are 16 residues in the CDR3. Germline CDR1 is SGHVS and CDR2 is FNYEAQ. Unmatched junction bases numbered 14, after V lost 5 bases and J lost 4 bases. This CDR3 reads CASSPTQPQGGYEQYF. Written as DNA, the CDR3 is TGTGCCAGCAGCCCTACCCAGCCCCAGGGAGGGTACGAGCAGTACTTC.

V and J are TRBV20-1 and TRBJ2-7; 9 nucleotides match TRBD1. This CDR3 has 12 amino acids. Germline loops: CDR1 DFQATT, CDR2 SNEGSKA (reference sequence). V lost 6 bases, J lost 3 bases, and 3 bases stayed unmatched. The CDR3 DNA follows: TGCAGTGCAAGGGACAGGGTCTACGAGCAGTACTTC. This gives the protein CSARDRVYEQYF.

This rearrangement joins TRBV9 to TRBJ1-1; D unclear. Germline V gene sequence: CDR1 SGDLS, CDR2 YYNGEE. The CDR3 extends over 15 amino acids. With 4 bases removed from V and 1 base from J, the gap between germline ends came to 14 bases. CDR3 in amino acids: CASSPRGNGNTEAFF. The CDR3 DNA is TGTGCCAGCAGCCCGAGAGGGAATGGGAACACTGAAGCTTTCTTT.

The chain's CDR3 is CASRTGTSYEQYF. The CDR3 region has the DNA TGTGCCAGCAGGACCGGGACCAGCTACGAGCAGTACTTC. V gene TRBV3-1 combines with J gene TRBJ2-7; perhaps D is TRBD1 or TRBD2 (5 bases each). Trimming cost V 6 bases and J 3 bases, with 12 bases left between them. CDR1 and CDR2 from the germline V gene are LGHDT and YNNKEL (reference sequence). The CDR3 contains 13 residues.

The V and J genes are TRBV30 and TRBJ2-3; 11 bases fit TRBD2. V lost 2 bases, J lost 2 bases, and 6 bases stayed unmatched. There are 16 residues in the CDR3. Germline-derived CDR1 and CDR2 are GTSNPN and SVGIG (reference sequence). The CDR3 sequence: CAWSLRLAGYTDTQYF. CDR3 in DNA: TGTGCCTGGAGTCTTAGACTAGCGGGGTACACAGATACGCAGTATTTT.

The chain recombines TRBV30 with TRBJ2-7; 10 bases agree with TRBD1. The CDR3 runs 14 residues. Germline V CDR1 and CDR2: GTSNPN, SVGIG (reference sequence). The J segment lost 5 bases and the V segment lost 2 bases, leaving 6 bases of the junction unmatched. The CDR3 loop is CAWSLGQGVHEQYF. The CDR3 bases are TGTGCCTGGAGTTTAGGACAGGGGGTTCACGAGCAGTACTTC.

CDR3 amino acids: CASSPVQGLPETQYF. CDR3 in DNA: TGTGCCAGCAGTCCCGTACAGGGGCTTCCAGAGACCCAGTACTTC. The chain has TRBV27 and TRBJ2-5; 7 positions match TRBD1. CDR1 MNHEY and CDR2 SMNVEV come from the germline V gene (reference sequence). Trimming cost V 5 bases and J 4 bases; bases outside gene matches: 10. The CDR3 consists of 15 residues.

The chain links TRBV15 to TRBJ2-2; no firm D call. CDR1 LNHNV and CDR2 YYDKDF come from the germline V gene (reference sequence). V was shortened by 0 bases and J by 6 bases, with 14 bases between the two germline ends. The CDR3 is made up of 16 amino acids. CDR3 bases: TGTGCCACCAGCAGAGATCGCCAAATGGGCTCCGGGGAGCTGTTTTTT. Its translation: CATSRDRQMGSGELFF.

The chain combines TRBV29-1 with TRBJ2-7, with D tentatively TRBD1 (6 bases). CDR3 length: 14 amino acids. From germline, CDR1 is SQVTM and CDR2 ANQGSEA. Between the trimmed V and J ends, which lost 6 bases and 0 bases, there was a span of 15 bases. The CDR3, as DNA: TGCAGCGTCGCCGAGACAGGAAGCTCCTACGAGCAGTACTTC. This codes for CSVAETGSSYEQYF.

The chain combines TRBV19 with TRBJ2-7; TRBD1 matches 8 bases. V dropped 4 bases and J dropped 5; count of bases not matched to a gene: 10. This CDR3 region has 15 residues. Germline V gene sequence: CDR1 LNHDA, CDR2 SQIVND (reference sequence). The CDR3 region is CASSTRTGPINEQYF. The CDR3 nucleotides read TGTGCCAGTAGTACCCGGACAGGGCCCATCAACGAGCAGTACTTC.

This sequence joins TRBV20-1 and TRBJ2-7, with D possibly being TRBD2 (5 bases). V lost 7 bases and J 2 bases, leaving 12 bases between the germline ends. Germline CDR1 reads DFQATT; CDR2 reads SNEGSKA (reference sequence). The length of the CDR3 is 12 residues. CDR3 nucleotide sequence: TGCAGTGGCACATCCGGGACCTACGAGCAGTACTTC. Amino acid sequence: CSGTSGTYEQYF.

The chain links TRBV13 to TRBJ1-1; perhaps TRBD1 as D (5 bases). The CDR3 covers 15 residues. Germline V CDR1 and CDR2: PRHDT, FYEKMQ (reference sequence). V lost 6 bases and J lost 3, with 17 bases in between. CDR3 loop: CASSWDGAQDTEAFF. CDR3 DNA: TGTGCCAGCAGTTGGGACGGAGCCCAAGACACTGAAGCTTTCTTT.